Listed here are 12 T cell receptor beta chains from one sample, sequenced in a study of CXCR3-negative and CXCR3-positive naive CD8 T cells. It was by 5' RACE with UMI labels that the TRB cDNA libraries were prepared. Using the 5' RACE reads, TCRdb records one entry per CDR3 protein without DNA. This table lists 110,000 or so distinct CDR3 sequences. Study-wide points: Naive cells positive for CXCR3 carried more hydrophobic TRB CDR3s than CXCR3-negative ones.

Their antigens remain unidentified. Source material: naive CXCR3+ CD8+ T cells from blood. Subset described: CD45RO-CCR7+CD27+CD95- naive CD8+ T cells expressing CXCR3 (TNR3+). The receptor source for this set is a human donor in good health. Some clones in this sample may be carry-over from other donors' samples.

The chain is built from TRBV28 and TRBJ2-7. This CDR3 has 14 amino acids. Germline V gene sequence: CDR1 MDHEN, CDR2 SYDVKM. The CDR3 region is CASSLDGPNYEQYF.

The V call is TRBV10-3, the J call TRBJ2-7. CDR1 is ENHRY and CDR2 is SYGVKD in the germline V gene. The CDR3 sequence is 14 residues long. CDR3 amino acids: CAISESDSLYEQYF.

The rearrangement links TRBV29-1 to TRBJ2-3; TCRdb's D gene call, TRBD1, goes unchecked for lack of DNA. This CDR3 contains 13 residues. Germline assignment: CDR1 SQVTM and CDR2 ANQGSEA. CDR3 region: CSVDTGGPDTQYF.

The CDR3: CSGEGQGGYNEQFF. The rearrangement links TRBV29-1 to TRBJ2-1; no DNA is available, so the TRBD1 call from TCRdb remains unchecked. This CDR3 is 14 amino acids long. Germline assignment: CDR1 SQVTM and CDR2 ANQGSEA.

The chain combines TRBV29-1 with TRBJ1-2; checking the TCRdb D call of TRBD1 is not possible without DNA. Germline V CDR1 and CDR2: SQVTM, ANQGSEA. This CDR3 comprises 14 residues. This chain's CDR3 is CSVDLSGTGYGYTF.

The genes are TRBV25-1 and TRBJ2-5; absent DNA, TCRdb's TRBD1 call cannot be checked. The V gene's germline CDR1 is MGHDK and CDR2 SYGVNS. This CDR3 comprises 14 residues. The CDR3 loop reads CASRGGGFGETQYF.

The chain couples TRBV28 to TRBJ2-7; the TCRdb call, TRBD2, lacks DNA for checking. Germline V lookup: CDR1 MDHEN, CDR2 SYDVKM. The CDR3 runs to 14 residues. The CDR3 here is CASFPGLDPYEQYF.

V gene TRBV7-9 combines with J gene TRBJ2-3; TCRdb calls TRBD1, which cannot be checked without DNA. There are 14 residues in the CDR3. Germline values: CDR1 SEHNR, CDR2 FQNEAQ (reference sequence). The CDR3 loop reads CASSPTPDRSSQYF.

V gene TRBV7-3 combines with J gene TRBJ2-3; there is no DNA to check the TCRdb D call of TRBD1. The CDR3 covers 14 residues. CDR1 SGHTA and CDR2 FQGTGA come from the germline V gene. The CDR3 protein is CASSAVGVGDTQYF.

The chain has TRBV29-1 and TRBJ2-7. There are 11 residues in the CDR3. Germline V lookup: CDR1 SQVTM, CDR2 ANQGSEA. The CDR3 loop is CRAVGPYEQYF.

This CDR3 reads CASSSTSGRANEQYF. The chain recombines TRBV7-8 with TRBJ2-7; the D call of TRBD2 rests on TCRdb alone, since no DNA is present to check it. In germline, CDR1 is SGHVS, CDR2 FQNEAQ. This CDR3 is 15 amino acids long.

V is TRBV28 and J is TRBJ2-2; the D call of TRBD2 rests on TCRdb alone, since no DNA is present to check it. The CDR3 runs to 14 residues. Germline V gene data show CDR1 as MDHEN and CDR2 as SYDVKM. The CDR3 loop is CASSLAGNAGELFF.